This is a list of T cell receptor beta chains from one sample in a study of OX40 agonist ivuxolimab in advanced cancers. The data were produced by immunoSEQ multiplex PCR, yet TCRdb's version contains in-frame clones alone and is incomplete. The top ten clones hold about 1.8% of a sample with approximately 77,000 clones, 90% of them seen once. Sample: CD4+ or CD8+ T cells sorted from blood, taken in a trial of the OX40 agonist ivuxolimab. All receptors derive from an adult with an advanced solid tumor such as melanoma, head and neck, liver or kidney cancer. CDR3s include the opening cysteine and the closing phenylalanine or tryptophan. D genes are given only for firm matches. Clone sizes are given selectively: once, few, many, or a class where the clone is expanded.

V gene	clone size	D gene	J gene	CDR3 DNA	CDR3 protein
TRBV19	NA	NA	TRBJ1-6	TGTGCCAGTAGTATAGCCGGGGAGGAGTATTCACCCCTCCACTTT	CASSIAGEEYSPLHF
TRBV5-4	NA	TRBD2	TRBJ2-2	TGTGCCAGCAGCCGTACTAGCGGGGCGAACACCGGGGAGCTGTTTTTT	CASSRTSGANTGELFF
TRBV6-1	NA	NA	TRBJ2-5	TGTGCCAGCATATTGACAGGAGAAGAGACCCAGTACTTC	CASILTGEETQYF
TRBV5-1	NA	NA	TRBJ2-5	TGCGCCAGCAGCCTGGAAGCGGAGGAGACCCAGTACTTC	CASSLEAEETQYF
TRBV11-2	few	NA	TRBJ2-1	TGTGCCAGCAGCTTAGGGCCTAGCCTTGGGAATGAGCAGTTCTTC	CASSLGPSLGNEQFF
TRBV7-2	NA	NA	TRBJ2-3	TGTGCCAGCAGCCCACAGGCTTCTAGCACAGATACGCAGTATTTT	CASSPQASSTDTQYF
TRBV6-6	NA	TRBD1	TRBJ1-4	TGTGCCAGCAGTTACCGGACAGGGCAAGAAAAACTGTTTTTT	CASSYRTGQEKLFF
TRBV6-6	NA	TRBD1	TRBJ1-2	TGTGCCAGCAGTTCAAGGACAGGGACGGGCTATGGCTACACCTTC	CASSSRTGTGYGYTF
TRBV2	NA	TRBD2	TRBJ2-1	TGTGCCAGCAGTGATGGCCCCGGCGGCGGAAAGCTAGCGGGCCTGTACAATGAGCAGTTCTTC	CASSDGPGGGKLAGLYNEQFF
TRBV6-1	NA	NA	TRBJ2-7	TGTGCCAGCAGGGGGTTCGCAGGGGCCAACGAGCAGTACTTC	CASRGFAGANEQYF
TRBV6-5	NA	NA	TRBJ2-7	TGTGCCAGCAGTTACTCGTCACCGGGAGTTCCCTACGAGCAGTACTTC	CASSYSSPGVPYEQYF
TRBV28	NA	TRBD1	TRBJ1-1	TGTGCCAGCAGTCAGACAGGGGCCCTCACTGAAGCTTTCTTT	CASSQTGALTEAFF
TRBV10-3	NA	NA	TRBJ2-4	TGTGCCATCAGTGAGTCATATACGGGATTAGCCAAAAACATTCAGTACTTC	CAISESYTGLAKNIQYF
TRBV7-6	once	NA	TRBJ1-2	TGTGCCAGCCGCACATGGGAGGGGTGGAATGGCTACACCTTC	CASRTWEGWNGYTF
TRBV18	NA	TRBD2	TRBJ2-3	TGTGCCAGCTCACCACCGGGACTAGGGGGCACAGATACGCAGTATTTT	CASSPPGLGGTDTQYF
TRBV5-6	NA	TRBD1	TRBJ1-4	TGTGCCAGCAGCTTCACAGGGGGTGGACAACTGTTTTTT	CASSFTGGGQLFF
TRBV10-1	NA	NA	TRBJ1-2	TGCGCCAGCAGTGAATTGTCATCATACCATGGCTACACCTTC	CASSELSSYHGYTF
TRBV18	NA	NA	TRBJ2-7	TGTGCCAGCTCACCTGACGGGGCAGGCGAGCAGTACTTC	CASSPDGAGEQYF
TRBV2	NA	NA	TRBJ2-4	TGTGCCAGCAGTGTCGACAAAAACATTCAGTACTTC	CASSVDKNIQYF
TRBV20-1	few	NA	TRBJ1-1	TGCAGTGCTAGAGACGAGGGGGCTTTCTTT	CSARDEGAFF
TRBV5-1	NA	NA	TRBJ1-1	TGCGCCAGCAGCCCGGGTAACCCGAACACTGAAGCTTTCTTT	CASSPGNPNTEAFF
TRBV7-2	NA	NA	TRBJ2-1	TGTGCCAGCAGCTTACGTGGACTCCAAGGGAATGAGCAGTTCTTC	CASSLRGLQGNEQFF
TRBV27	once	NA	TRBJ1-5	TGTGCCAGCATTTCCACGGGGAGTCAGCCCCAGCATTTT	CASISTGSQPQHF
TRBV5-1	NA	TRBD1	TRBJ2-7	TGCGCCAGCAGCCAACAGGGGGACAGCCGCTCCTACGAGCAGTACTTC	CASSQQGDSRSYEQYF
TRBV28	NA	NA	TRBJ1-3	TGTGCCAGCAGCTCCCCCTCCGCTTGGAGTGGAAACACCATATATTTT	CASSSPSAWSGNTIYF
TRBV28	few	NA	TRBJ1-1	TGTGCCAGCAGTCCCAGGGCCGGGGACACTGAAGCTTTCTTT	CASSPRAGDTEAFF
TRBV2	NA	TRBD2	TRBJ2-1	TGTGCCAGCAGGGAACTAGCGACTTCCTACAATGAGCAGTTCTTC	CASRELATSYNEQFF
TRBV27	NA	NA	TRBJ1-4	TGTGCCAGCAGCCTCCCGGGCAGAGCAACTAATGAAAAACTGTTTTTT	CASSLPGRATNEKLFF
TRBV5-1	NA	NA	TRBJ1-2	TGCGCCACCACCCCCGAGGGTGGGGACTATGGCTACACCTTC	CATTPEGGDYGYTF
TRBV28	NA	NA	TRBJ1-4	TGTGCCAGCCGCGTAGATGGGGGGGCGCCGGAAAAACTGTTTTTT	CASRVDGGAPEKLFF
TRBV7-2	NA	NA	TRBJ2-1	TGTGCCAGCAGCTTAATCCCTCCCTCGTGGGGGGACTACAATGAGCAGTTCTTC	CASSLIPPSWGDYNEQFF
TRBV5-1	once	NA	TRBJ2-6	TGCGCCAGCAGCCCGGAGCCGCAATCTGGGGCCAACGTCCTGACTTTC	CASSPEPQSGANVLTF
TRBV10-3	once	NA	TRBJ2-3	TGTGCCATCAGTGACCTGACAGATACGCAGTATTTT	CAISDLTDTQYF
TRBV4-1	NA	NA	TRBJ2-7	TGCGCCAGCAGCCAAGCGACGGAAGTAGTTAGATCCGAGCAGTACTTC	CASSQATEVVRSEQYF
TRBV10-3	NA	TRBD1	TRBJ2-3	TGTGCCATCAGCAGGGACAGGGGGGCAGATACGCAGTATTTT	CAISRDRGADTQYF
TRBV7-2	once	NA	TRBJ2-7	TGTGCCAGCAGCTTAGTCGGGGGCAGGACCTACGAGCAGTACTTC	CASSLVGGRTYEQYF